This entry lists 31 T cell receptor beta chains sequenced from one sample in a study of blood T cell repertoires in COVID-19. The data were produced by immunoSEQ multiplex PCR, yet TCRdb's version contains in-frame clones alone and is incomplete. The sample lists about 380,000 clones; roughly four fifths were seen once. The sample comprised peripheral blood. The receptors derive from a human donor with acute or convalescent COVID-19. The donor label of this sample is uncertain.

The genes are TRBV7-5 and TRBJ1-1; the table's TRBD1 call for D was not verified on the DNA. TRBV7-5 is shown as a pseudogene. This CDR3 spans 19 amino acids. CDR3 in DNA: TGTGTCAGAAGCTTAATGTTTAGGGGGCTAACGGTTTTGGACACTGAAGCTTTCTTT. Translated, it gives CVRSLMFRGLTVLDTEAFF.

This chain joins TRBV18 and TRBJ2-7; no definite D call. Trimming removed 0 bases at V and 0 bases at J, with 3 bases between. The germline gives CDR1 KGHSH, CDR2 LQKENI. The CDR3 contains 13 residues. CDR3 protein: CASSPPLSYEQYF. The CDR3 DNA sequence: TGTGCCAGCTCACCACCTCTCTCCTACGAGCAGTACTTC. Together with reference TRBV18 and TRBJ2-7, the CDR3 gives the full variable domain: NAGVMQNPRHLVRRRGQEARLRCSPMKGHSHVYWYRQLPEEGLKFMVYLQKENIIDESGMPKERFSAEFPKEGPSILRIQQVVRGDSAAYFCASSPPLSYEQYFGPGTRLTVT.

The V gene is TRBV20-1, the J gene TRBJ1-2; perhaps TRBD1 as D (6 bases). V shed 4 bases and J shed 8 bases, with 11 bases lying between them. This CDR3 is built from 11 residues. Germline CDR1 is DFQATT and CDR2 is SNEGSKA (reference sequence). The CDR3 DNA reads TGCAGTGCTACAACAGGGCCCGGCTACACCTTC. This codes for CSATTGPGYTF.

The V gene is TRBV19, the J gene TRBJ1-2; D may be TRBD1 (5 bases). Between the trimmed V and J ends, which lost 4 bases and 4 bases, there was a span of 16 bases. The CDR3 runs to 15 residues. CDR1 is LNHDA, CDR2 SQIVND, per germline (reference sequence). The CDR3 DNA reads TGTGCCAGTAGTAGGGGTTCCAGGGAGGGCTATGGCTACACCTTC. Translated: CASSRGSREGYGYTF.

The gene calls are TRBV2 and TRBJ2-3, with a tentative D call TRBD1 (6 bases). Germline V gene data show CDR1 as SNHLY and CDR2 as FYNNEI. The CDR3 is made up of 15 amino acids. V was pared by 7 bases and J by 0 bases, with 14 bases between. Here the CDR3 reads CASNLGGTSTDTQYF. The DNA of the CDR3 is TGTGCCAGCAATTTAGGGGGTACCAGCACAGATACGCAGTATTTT.

The chain combines TRBV3-1 (or the pseudogene TRBV3-2) with TRBJ2-4; TRBD2 matches at 9 bases. Germline loops: CDR1 LGHDT, CDR2 YNNKEL (reference sequence). The CDR3 length is 15 residues. Losses at the gene ends were 4 bases for V and 0 bases for J; bases not matched to a gene: 1. The CDR3 protein is CASSRSGGAKNIQYF. The CDR3, as DNA: TGTGCCAGCAGCCGTAGCGGGGGAGCCAAAAACATTCAGTACTTC.

The J gene is TRBJ1-5, the V gene TRBV27; unclear D gene. The CDR3 is made up of 15 amino acids. The V gene's germline CDR1 is MNHEY and CDR2 SMNVEV (reference sequence). V dropped 3 bases and J dropped 0 bases, with 9 bases sitting between them. The CDR3 DNA sequence: TGTGCCAGCAGTTTTAGTCCTTTTAGCAATCAGCCCCAGCATTTT. It is translated as CASSFSPFSNQPQHF.

The genes are TRBV7-2 and TRBJ1-5; a possible D gene is TRBD1 (6 bases). The CDR3 runs to 15 residues. Per germline, CDR1 SGHTA and CDR2 FQGNSA. V gave up 1 base and J gave up 6 bases, with 13 bases separating them. CDR3 protein: CASSLEPGRGQPQHF. The CDR3 DNA reads as TGTGCCAGCAGCTTAGAACCAGGCAGGGGTCAGCCCCAGCATTTT. The variable domain in full, with the rest retrieved from reference TRBV7-2 and TRBJ1-5, is GAGVSQSPSNKVTEKGKDVELRCDPISGHTALYWYRQSLGQGLEFLIYFQGNSAPDKSGLPSDRFSAERTGGSVSTLTIQRTQQEDSAVYLCASSLEPGRGQPQHFGDGTRLSIL.

The rearrangement uses TRBV27 and TRBJ1-2, with TRBD1 matching over 10 bases. This CDR3 region has 18 residues. With 5 bases clipped from V and 2 bases from J, the junction kept 14 bases outside the gene matches. Germline-derived CDR1 and CDR2 are MNHEY and SMNVEV (reference sequence). CDR3 in DNA: TGTGCCAGCAGTCCCTTACGACAGGGGGCGCATCAGAACTATGGCTACACCTTC. It translates to CASSPLRQGAHQNYGYTF.

This chain uses TRBV3-1 (or the pseudogene TRBV3-2) with TRBJ1-1; D is unclear. The V end lost 0 bases, the J end lost 5 bases, and 13 bases lay between the germline ends. The CDR3 runs to 15 residues. CDR1 is LGHDT, CDR2 YNNKEL, per germline (reference sequence). The CDR3 nucleotides are TGTGCCAGCAGCCAAGATATTTATTTGCGGACTGAAGCTTTCTTT. Translation gives CASSQDIYLRTEAFF.

This chain links TRBV3-1 (or the pseudogene TRBV3-2) with TRBJ2-1; D not certain. V lost 3 bases to trimming and J lost 12 bases, with 9 bases between them. In germline, CDR1 is LGHDT, CDR2 YNNKEL (reference sequence). The CDR3 length is 11 residues. In DNA, the CDR3 is TGTGCCAGCAGCCATTCCGGCGGGCAGTTCTTC. Translation gives CASSHSGGQFF.

This chain joins TRBV12-3 or TRBV12-4 and TRBJ2-1, with D possibly matching TRBD1 (6 bases). Trimming shortened V by 6 bases and J by 10 bases, and 13 bases separated the two germline ends. The CDR3 covers 12 residues. The CDR3 sequence is CASSYRAGEQFF. The CDR3 bases are TGTGCCAGCAGCTACAGGGCAGGGGAGCAGTTCTTC.

This chain joins TRBV3-1 (or the pseudogene TRBV3-2) and TRBJ2-3; TRBD2 aligns across 9 bases. Germline V gives CDR1 LGHDT, CDR2 YNNKEL (reference sequence). The junction had 6 bases not matched to a gene; V was cut back by 0 bases and J by 2 bases. This CDR3 is 17 amino acids long. DNA for the CDR3: TGTGCCAGCAGCCAAGAATTAGCGGGGGTGTCCACAGATACGCAGTATTTT. Protein: CASSQELAGVSTDTQYF.

The chain is built from TRBV7-2 and TRBJ2-1; D perhaps matches TRBD2 (5 bases). The CDR3 runs 13 residues. Germline assignment: CDR1 SGHTA and CDR2 FQGNSA. V was cut by 3 bases and J by 4 bases, with 7 bases left in between. The CDR3 DNA is TGTGCCAGCAGCTTCCAGCGGTACAATGAGCAGTTCTTC. Translation: CASSFQRYNEQFF. Full variable domain (remainder filled in from reference TRBV7-2 and TRBJ2-1): GAGVSQSPSNKVTEKGKDVELRCDPISGHTALYWYRQSLGQGLEFLIYFQGNSAPDKSGLPSDRFSAERTGGSVSTLTIQRTQQEDSAVYLCASSFQRYNEQFFGPGTRLTVL.

The chain joins TRBV15 to TRBJ1-2; the D gene is possibly TRBD1 (6 bases). The V gene lost 2 bases and the J gene lost 5 bases, with 6 bases spanning the gap. Germline assignment: CDR1 LNHNV and CDR2 YYDKDF (reference sequence). CDR3 length equals 12 residues. The CDR3 region has the DNA TGTGCCACCAGCAGACAGGGGTATGGCTACACCTTC. Translation gives CATSRQGYGYTF.

This rearrangement joins TRBV6-5 to TRBJ2-1, with 8 nucleotides matching TRBD2. The germline V gene has CDR1 MNHEY and CDR2 SVGAGI. This CDR3 contains 14 residues. The trim removed 7 bases at V and 5 bases at J, leaving 7 bases unmatched. In DNA, the CDR3 is TGTGCCAGCACGGACAGCGGGAGAAACAATGAGCAGTTCTTC. Translating gives CASTDSGRNNEQFF.

The chain uses TRBV4-2 and TRBJ2-1; 7 bases are a match to TRBD2. With 4 bases clipped from V and 3 bases from J, the junction kept 9 bases outside the gene matches. The CDR3 covers 16 residues. Germline CDR1 reads LGHNA; CDR2 reads YNFKEQ. CDR3 bases: TGTGCCAGCAGCCGGATCACTAGCGACTTCTACAATGAGCAGTTCTTC. The encoded protein is CASSRITSDFYNEQFF.

This clone has just a few counts. This rearrangement joins TRBV2 to TRBJ1-6, with TRBD1 matching 8 bases. V gave up 7 bases and J gave up 7 bases; unmatched junction bases: 9. The CDR3 length is 15 residues. Per germline, CDR1 SNHLY and CDR2 FYNNEI. CDR3 in amino acids: CASTQGDRKNSPLHF. CDR3 DNA: TGTGCCAGCACCCAAGGGGACAGGAAGAATTCACCCCTCCACTTT.

This clone was counted a single time. This rearrangement joins TRBV28 to TRBJ1-2; D ambiguous. The CDR3 totals 13 residues. V was trimmed by 2 bases and J by 2 bases, leaving 6 bases between them. Germline CDR1 and CDR2: MDHEN and SYDVKM. In nucleotides, the CDR3 is TGTGCCAGCAGTTTACCCTTAAACTATGGCTACACCTTC. Translating it yields CASSLPLNYGYTF.

The rearrangement joins TRBV10-3 to TRBJ2-7; no definite D call. The length of the CDR3 is 11 residues. Germline lookup yields CDR1 ENHRY and CDR2 SYGVKD. Trimming took off 2 bases at V and 6 bases at J, with 5 bases between the two ends. The CDR3 is CAISEGGEQYF. In DNA, the CDR3 is TGTGCCATCAGTGAGGGCGGCGAGCAGTACTTC.

The chain couples TRBV30 to TRBJ1-5; TRBD1 agrees at 9 bases. From germline, CDR1 is GTSNPN and CDR2 SVGIG (reference sequence). CDR3 length: 15 residues. J gave up 7 bases and V 2 bases, and 9 bases lay outside the gene matches. This CDR3 is CAWSRSGTGSQPQHF. The CDR3, as DNA: TGTGCCTGGAGTCGGTCCGGGACAGGGAGCCAGCCCCAGCATTTT.

This chain links TRBV11-2 with TRBJ2-1; TRBD2 aligns across 7 bases. V shed 1 base, J shed 9 bases, and the junction held 9 bases outside the gene matches. The CDR3 covers 15 residues. From germline, CDR1 is SGHAT and CDR2 FQNNGV. The CDR3 reads CASSLGRTSVSEQFF. The CDR3 DNA is TGTGCCAGCAGCTTAGGACGGACTAGTGTGAGTGAGCAGTTCTTC.

The gene calls are TRBV12-5 and TRBJ2-7, with 7 nucleotides matching TRBD1. Trimming at V came to 2 bases and at J to 6 bases, leaving 7 bases not matched to a gene. This CDR3 has 14 amino acids. Germline V gene data show CDR1 as LGHNT and CDR2 as FRNRAP. In DNA, the CDR3 is TGTGCTAGTGGTTTGACGCATGGGACAGCCGAGCAGTACTTC. It is translated as CASGLTHGTAEQYF.

There are a few counts of this clone. The chain employs TRBV5-1 and TRBJ2-1; maybe TRBD2 (6 bases). Germline lookup yields CDR1 SGHRS and CDR2 YFSETQ. This CDR3 is 14 amino acids long. V shed 7 bases and J shed 2 bases, with 13 bases lying between them. The CDR3 loop reads CASAGGQPYNEQFF. CDR3 nucleotide sequence: TGCGCCAGCGCCGGGGGTCAGCCCTACAATGAGCAGTTCTTC.

J is TRBJ1-5 and V is TRBV5-5, with 9 nucleotides matching TRBD1. V shed 3 bases and J 7 bases; nucleotides not matched to a gene: 5. Germline CDR1 is SGHKS and CDR2 is YYEKEE (reference sequence). The CDR3 is made up of 14 amino acids. CDR3 DNA: TGTGCCAGCAGCTACGGGACAGGGTCCCAGCCCCAGCATTTT. This sequence encodes CASSYGTGSQPQHF.

CDR3 nucleotide sequence: TGTGCCAGCAGGTCAATTGCAGGGGGCGGCTACACCTTC. Translating gives CASRSIAGGGYTF. The chain joins TRBV3-1 (or the pseudogene TRBV3-2) to TRBJ1-2, with 8 bases that match TRBD1. CDR3 length equals 13 residues. CDR1 LGHDT and CDR2 YNNKEL come from the germline V gene (reference sequence). The trim removed 6 bases at V and 8 bases at J, leaving 8 bases unmatched.

The chain employs TRBV28 and TRBJ2-5; tentative D call: TRBD2 (6 bases). CDR3 length equals 17 residues. The germline V gene encodes CDR1 MDHEN and CDR2 SYDVKM. Trimming cost V 5 bases and J 4 bases, with 23 bases left between them. The CDR3 DNA reads TGTGCCAGCAGTCGCGGGATCATCGGGGTCTCGCGAGAGACCCAGTACTTC. Residues: CASSRGIIGVSRETQYF.

CDR3 bases: TGTGCCAGCAGTTACTCGAGAGGGGACATTCGTGGCTACACCTTC. Translated, it gives CASSYSRGDIRGYTF. J is TRBJ1-2 and V is TRBV6-6, with D perhaps matching TRBD1 (6 bases). The CDR3 runs 15 residues. The ends were cut back, 0 bases at V and 7 bases at J, with 15 bases in the middle. Germline-derived CDR1 and CDR2 are MNHNY and SVGAGI (reference sequence).

This chain uses TRBV3-1 (or the pseudogene TRBV3-2) with TRBJ2-1; no clear D gene. Trimming took 4 bases from V and 2 from J, leaving 12 bases between them. Germline V CDR1 and CDR2: LGHDT, YNNKEL (reference sequence). CDR3 length: 15 residues. DNA of the CDR3: TGTGCCAGCAGCCCTCGAGGTGCGGCCTACAATGAGCAGTTCTTC. It is translated as CASSPRGAAYNEQFF.

This clone was seen a single time. The chain joins TRBV5-6 to TRBJ1-2, with TRBD1 as a possible D gene (5 bases). V lost 3 bases and J lost 7, with 10 bases in between. Germline V CDR1 and CDR2: SGHDT, YYEEEE. The CDR3 totals 12 residues. CDR3 sequence reads: CASSSRVRGYTF. The CDR3 DNA follows: TGTGCCAGCAGCTCCAGGGTCCGTGGCTACACCTTC.

This clone has a handful of counts. V usage is TRBV29-1 and J usage is TRBJ1-1, with a weak D call TRBD1 (5 bases). CDR3 size: 13 residues. Trimming took 7 bases from V and 0 from J, leaving 12 bases between them. In germline, CDR1 is SQVTM, CDR2 ANQGSEA. The CDR3 DNA is TGCAGCGCCAGGGTACCCATGAACACTGAAGCTTTCTTT. As protein: CSARVPMNTEAFF.